This T cell receptor (beta chain) was sequenced in a study of CD8 T cells in Susac syndrome. Turning to the study itself: Active disease was present in about 6 of the sequenced Susac syndrome patients, whereas roughly 8 of them were in remission.

Reverse transcription used roughly 0.5 to 1 ug RNA and random hexamers. With immunoSEQ multiplex PCR, TCR beta CDR3 was amplified across 54 Vbeta and 13 Jbeta. Each CDR3 protein gets one entry after TCRdb re-called the immunoSEQ multiplex PCR reads with MiXCR. Of about 130,000 distinct CDR3 sequences in the sample, around 94% were seen once. This TCR derives from a human donor with Susac syndrome. The sequencing input was CD8+ T cells from PBMCs.

For the CDR3, the DNA is TGCAGTGCCCCGGAGGGCTTCTATGGCTACACCTTC. This codes for CSAPEGFYGYTF. The chain has TRBV20-1 and TRBJ1-2, with no clear D. The CDR3 has 12 residues. V shed 6 bases and J shed 4 bases, with 12 bases lying between them. The V gene's germline CDR1 is DFQATT and CDR2 SNEGSKA (reference sequence).